The clone carrying this T cell receptor (beta chain) was seen many times. The antigen is not known. The data stem from a study of Graves' ophthalmopathy and Graves' hyperthyroidism. Study-wide background: Peripheral blood collection took place at initial diagnosis, before any treatment.

Study-wide findings and caveats: Discriminating ophthalmopathy from stable hyperthyroidism, a 13-signature model attained a sensitivity of 85% to 90% and a specificity of about 81%.

The source of the PBMCs was 10 ml of fresh peripheral blood. Amplification from RNA transcripts yielded the TCR beta CDR3 regions. Amplification began with first-round RT-PCR using HTBI primers, then second-round multiplex PCR was performed. MiXCR was run by TCRdb on the multiplex PCR reads, yielding one entry per CDR3 protein. This sample carries about 410,000 distinct CDR3 sequences, 15% to 20% of them seen once, and the ten largest clones take approximately 1.4%. The receptor's source is a woman under 30 with Graves' ophthalmopathy. Sequencing was performed on peripheral blood.

CDR3 in amino acids: CASSFGTGGNYGYTF. The CDR3 bases are TGTGCCAGCAGCTTCGGGACAGGGGGAAACTATGGCTACACCTTC. The V call is TRBV7-2, the J call TRBJ1-2; 11 bases agree with TRBD1. The CDR3 has 15 residues. V dropped 3 bases and J dropped 2; count of bases not matched to a gene: 2. Germline loops: CDR1 SGHTA, CDR2 FQGNSA.